This paragraph covers one T cell receptor beta chain sequence. What it binds is unknown. The junction departs from germline at one end; a sequencing error may be responsible. Other DNA sequences from this sample encode an identical CDR3 as well. Nominally healthy donors provided the samples, though records likely missed some immune exposures. This specimen comes from a study of cytomegalovirus exposure and HLA in healthy donors. Study-level results: In an earlier analysis, in some 500 donors, most V segments appeared productive either ~87% or ~30% of the time.

Germline loops: CDR1 SSHAT, CDR2 FNYEAQ (reference sequence). The CDR3 has 14 amino acids. Vbeta (60) and Jbeta (13) primers were used in the PCR. In the study's own analysis: An analysis that came later counted around 80 million unique TCR beta chains, roughly 11 million shared. Sequencing was performed with immunoSEQ multiplex PCR; in TCRdb, only in-frame clones are kept and a portion is missing. V and J calls plus clone size are reproduced from that table; the DNA served to infer D and trimming. The table has more than 80,000 clones, about 79% seen once. The chain couples TRBV7-7 to TRBJ2-2; perhaps TRBD1 as D (6 bases). This sequence was found in a man between 18 and 35 years old in good health and CMV-seropositive. The sample comprised PBMCs. The CDR3 bases are TGTGCTAGCAGCTTGGACAGTAAACCCGGGGAGCTGTTTTTT. Its translation is CASSLDSKPGELFF.